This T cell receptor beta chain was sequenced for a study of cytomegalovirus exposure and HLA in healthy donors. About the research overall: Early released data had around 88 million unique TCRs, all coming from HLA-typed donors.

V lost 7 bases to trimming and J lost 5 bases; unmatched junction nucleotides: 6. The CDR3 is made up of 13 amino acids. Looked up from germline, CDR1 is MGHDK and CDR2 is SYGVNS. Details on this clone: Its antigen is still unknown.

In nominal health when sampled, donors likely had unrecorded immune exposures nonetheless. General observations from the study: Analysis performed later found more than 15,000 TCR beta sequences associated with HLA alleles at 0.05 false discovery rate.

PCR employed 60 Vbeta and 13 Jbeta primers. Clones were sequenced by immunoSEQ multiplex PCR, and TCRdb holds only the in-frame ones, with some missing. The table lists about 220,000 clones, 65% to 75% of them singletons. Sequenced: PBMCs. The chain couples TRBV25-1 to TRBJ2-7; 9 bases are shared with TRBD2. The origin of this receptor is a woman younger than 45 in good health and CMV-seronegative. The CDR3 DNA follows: TGTGCCAGCAAAGGGCTAGCGGGGAACGAGCAGTACTTC. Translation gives CASKGLAGNEQYF.